This T cell receptor beta chain was captured in a study of T cells in localized non-small cell lung cancer. Findings and caveats of the study: When the top 100 tumor clones were examined, a median approximately 62 of them also appeared in the adjacent lung, which was paired and uninvolved. The study found T cell clonality highest in uninvolved adjacent lung, above tumor. Because researchers sequenced only one region of the tumor, heterogeneity is still possible.

Some clones are missing from TCRdb's copy, which holds only in-frame ones; the method was immunoSEQ multiplex PCR. The data hold 52,000 or so clones, with 70% to 90% observed a single time. Regarding this clone: The antigen is undetermined.

V was cut by 0 bases and J by 2 bases, with 3 bases left in between. CDR1 is SGHRS and CDR2 is YFSETQ in the germline V gene. The CDR3 sequence is 12 residues long. The gene calls are TRBV5-1 and TRBJ2-7; D unresolved. The sample here was peripheral blood, taken before any cancer treatment. This receptor was identified in a male donor older than 55 with stage III squamous cell lung carcinoma. DNA of the CDR3: TGCGCCAGCAGCTTGGACACCTACGAGCAGTACTTC. It specifies CASSLDTYEQYF.